This TCR beta chain was sequenced during a study of cytomegalovirus exposure and HLA in healthy donors. Study-level results: An observed cluster of highly shared sequence variants was recorded as a likely sequencing artifact.

Germline assignment: CDR1 SEHNR and CDR2 FQNEAQ (reference sequence). The CDR3 is made up of 17 amino acids. The V and J ends lost 5 bases and 4 bases respectively, with 23 bases between them. The PCR was carried out with 60 Vbeta primers and 13 Jbeta primers. This table comes from immunoSEQ multiplex PCR, and its TCRdb copy is limited to in-frame clones, with some not included. The table has over 150,000 clones, approximately 80% seen once. Concerning this clone: Its antigen remains unidentified.

The sample consisted of PBMCs. This receptor was obtained from a woman aged 35 to 49 in good health and CMV-seropositive. V usage is TRBV7-9 and J usage is TRBJ2-5; maybe TRBD2 (7 bases). The CDR3 DNA is TGTGCCAGCAGCACCCGGTTGGGGGGGCGAAGCGGAGAGACCCAGTACTTC. It translates to CASSTRLGGRSGETQYF.